The T cell receptor beta chain under discussion was sequenced for a study of tumor-infiltrating lymphocytes in primary liver carcinoma (dated by TCRdb to about 2017). Regarding the study in general: The five patients, three men and two women aged 30 to 69 years, had hepatocellular carcinoma (four) or combined HCC and intrahepatic cholangiocarcinoma (one). TCRbeta repertoire sequencing covered 35 or so specimens from 5 patients: roughly 25 tumor regions, 5 adjacent noncancerous liver tissues and 5 peripheral blood samples. Repertoires from technical replicates were highly reproducible, with mean shared-clone rates about 0.86 and correlation coefficients above 0.98. Roughly 3.65 to 7.13 million productive TCRbeta reads were obtained per sample, and no significant difference in read depth was found between tissue types. To link TCRbeta repertoire diversity to the local molecular phenotype, the approximately 25 tumor region samples were profiled with Agilent mRNA microarrays. The five patients had tumors of stage T1-T3 N0M0, with maximum diameters ranging from roughly 4.2 to 11 cm. TCRbeta repertoire sequencing, expression microarrays and whole-exome sequencing were combined in the study across five regions of each liver tumor, with adjacent normal tissue and blood also included.

Paper-wide results and their limitations: Pairs of tumor regions showed greater repertoire overlap (mean roughly 35%) than tumor-adjacent pairs (17%) or tumor-blood pairs (approximately 15%), which is consistent with antigen-driven expansion. The top 250 clones made up a significantly larger repertoire fraction in tumors than in blood (p = 0.039). Just about 7.5-24% of top clones turned up in all five regions of a tumor, which suggests spatial heterogeneity among tumor-infiltrating T cells. Only a few patients were included in the study, and the authors note that the findings should be validated in a larger study. Because only the TCR beta chain was sequenced and unpaired alpha chains were not captured, true repertoire diversity is likely underestimated. Since the samples were bulk and unsorted, there was no way to compare CD4+ and CD8+ T cell repertoires.

Using a constant-region primer and ProtoScript II reverse transcriptase, TCRbeta-specific cDNA was reverse-transcribed from 500 ng total RNA. Construction of the TCRbeta libraries relied on three nested rounds of multiplex PCR, following a slightly modified ARM-PCR procedure. Each of the first two PCR rounds ran for about 10 cycles using multiplex TRBV1-TRBV30 forward primers together with a Cbeta reverse primer. Sample barcodes and Illumina adapters were added in a final 25-cycle PCR with Deep VentR polymerase. Before sequencing, amplicons of 200-500 bp were gel-purified using a QIAquick gel extraction kit. An Illumina HiSeq 2500 was used to sequence the TCRbeta amplicons, generating 250-bp paired-end reads. The authors' pipeline ran thus. Reads were quality-trimmed with Trimmomatic v0.33, and paired reads were merged with FLASH v1.2.11 to recover full CDR3 sequences. V, D and J germline segments were assigned to the rearranged TCRbeta sequences by MiGEC v1.2.1b. Clonotype statistics and Shannon-Wiener diversity indices were computed with VDJtools v1.0.0. Except for diversity analysis, only the 250 most abundant clonotypes of each sample were used in subsequent analyses to reduce sampling bias. The public reads were run again by TCRdb, first through fastp at Q25 and then through MiXCR, and only productive beta chains were kept. For every CDR3 protein sequence, its rows merge into one entry that carries the most common genes and DNA. The V and J calls and clone size are TCRdb's, not the authors'. This sample has more than 75,000 distinct CDR3 sequences in its table, and 65% to 80% of those were observed once. The ten largest clones capture approximately 19% of the sample.

For CDR1 and CDR2, the germline V gene lists MNHEY and SVGAGI. From its cysteine to its phenylalanine, the CDR3 spans 15 amino acids. The sequence is cut down to CDR3 DNA, 45 bases in frame from base 1. In regard to this clonotype: Its cognate antigen has yet to be identified. The junction and the germline gene differ at one end; a read error may be behind it.

Total RNA and DNA were co-extracted from approximately 20-30 mg of bulk tissue with the AllPrep DNA/RNA mini kit, without cell sorting. Between November 2015 and March 2016, 4 or 5 patients in China with histopathologically diagnosed primary liver carcinoma had surgical resection. At the time of sampling, the patients were treatment-naive and had chronic HBV infection. Each tumor was sampled at five spatially separated regions: the superior, inferior, left-lateral and right-lateral poles and the tumor centre. According to histology, viable tumor cells made up more than 80% of every tumor sample. Pieces of fresh tumor and adjacent tissue were cut in half, with one half kept in RNAlater at -80 degrees C and the other half sent for histology.

The clonotype was recovered from a middle-aged man with primary liver carcinoma and hepatitis B virus infection. The rearrangement combines TRBV6-5 with TRBJ2-1; TRBD1 is possibly the D segment (5 matching bases). The specimen sequenced was liver tumor tissue from sampling region 1. Taken with the paper, the label for cell subset or site translates to: tumor region T1, superior pole. The sequence in DNA is TGTGCCAGCAATTACGGGCAGGGATCCTACAATGAGCAGTTCTTT. This is translated as CASNYGQGSYNEQFF.